The clone carrying this T cell receptor beta chain was recorded at least ten times. Its specificity is unknown. From the 5' RACE reads, TCRdb called clonotypes with MiXCR, one entry per CDR3 protein. The sample has approximately 890,000 distinct CDR3 sequences; roughly 12% are singletons. The data were obtained in a study of identical twins. Study-level results: Modelling underestimated the level of out-of-frame TCR alpha sharing observed in monozygotic twins.

CDR3 length: 15 amino acids. Germline CDR1 is SGHVS and CDR2 is FQNEAQ. Trimming left V 3 bases short and J 3 bases short, with 14 bases between. The same data also contributed to another study, on yellow fever vaccine responses in identical twins.

Sequenced: PBMCs. This sequence was found in a woman younger than 35 in good health. V is TRBV7-8 and J is TRBJ2-5, with D hard to call. CDR3 region: CASSFDFQEKETQYF. The CDR3 region has the DNA TGTGCCAGCAGCTTCGACTTTCAGGAAAAAGAGACCCAGTACTTC.